Below, 2 T cell receptor beta chains from the same sample are listed, as sequenced in a study of blood T cell repertoires in COVID-19. Measured with immunoSEQ multiplex PCR; TCRdb has only the in-frame clones, and not every one. The sample has roughly 400,000 clones, around 92% seen once; the top ten hold about 1.7%. The specimen was PBMCs or T cells enriched from blood (not recorded which). The source is a young woman who had recovered from COVID-19.

The chain carries TRBV3-1 (or the pseudogene TRBV3-2) and TRBJ2-5; D is perhaps TRBD1 (5 bases). CDR3 length equals 14 residues. From germline, CDR1 is LGHDT and CDR2 YNNKEL (reference sequence). V dropped 2 bases and J dropped 4 bases, with 11 bases sitting between them. DNA for the CDR3: TGTGCCAGCAGCCAACAGGGCGTTGGAGAGACCCAGTACTTC. As protein: CASSQQGVGETQYF.

This clone has a single count. The chain employs TRBV18 and TRBJ1-3; D not resolved. Trimming left V 2 bases short and J 0 bases short, with 14 bases between. Germline V gene data show CDR1 as KGHSH and CDR2 as LQKENI. The CDR3 contains 17 residues. This CDR3 reads CASSPNPLFSSGNTIYF. Written as DNA, the CDR3 is TGTGCCAGCTCACCAAACCCCCTCTTCAGCTCTGGAAACACCATATATTTT.